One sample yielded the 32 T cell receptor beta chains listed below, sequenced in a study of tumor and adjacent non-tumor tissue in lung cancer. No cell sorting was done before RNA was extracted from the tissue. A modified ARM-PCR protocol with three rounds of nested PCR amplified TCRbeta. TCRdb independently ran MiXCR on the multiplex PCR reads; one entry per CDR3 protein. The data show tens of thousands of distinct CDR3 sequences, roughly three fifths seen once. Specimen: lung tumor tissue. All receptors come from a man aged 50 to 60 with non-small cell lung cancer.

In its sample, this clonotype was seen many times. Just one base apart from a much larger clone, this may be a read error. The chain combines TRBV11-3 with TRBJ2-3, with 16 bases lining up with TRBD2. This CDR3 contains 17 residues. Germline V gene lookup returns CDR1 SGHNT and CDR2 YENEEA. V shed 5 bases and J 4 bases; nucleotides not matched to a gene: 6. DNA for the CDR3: TGTGCCAGCAGCCCCGGGACTAGCGGGGGGGCCTCAGATACGCAGTATTTT. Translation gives CASSPGTSGGASDTQYF.

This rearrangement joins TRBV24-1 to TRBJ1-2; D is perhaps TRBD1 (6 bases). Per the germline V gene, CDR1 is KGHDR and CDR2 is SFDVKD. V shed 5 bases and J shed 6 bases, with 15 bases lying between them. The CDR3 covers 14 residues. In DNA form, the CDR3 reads TGTGCCACCAGTGGCCCTACAGGGAACCATGGCTACACCTTC. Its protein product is CATSGPTGNHGYTF.

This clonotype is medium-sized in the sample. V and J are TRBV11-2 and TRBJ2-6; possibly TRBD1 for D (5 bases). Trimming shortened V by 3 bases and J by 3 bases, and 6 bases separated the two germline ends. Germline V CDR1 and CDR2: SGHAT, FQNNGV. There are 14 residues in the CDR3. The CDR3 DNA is TGTGCCAGCAGCTTGCAGGGTGGGGCCAACGTCCTGACTTTC. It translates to CASSLQGGANVLTF.

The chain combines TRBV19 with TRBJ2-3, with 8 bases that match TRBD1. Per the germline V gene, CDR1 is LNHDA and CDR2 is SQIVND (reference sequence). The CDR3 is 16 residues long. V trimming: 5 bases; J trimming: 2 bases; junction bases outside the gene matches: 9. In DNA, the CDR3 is TGTGCCAGTAGTCGCAAGTGGGACAGGCCCACAGATACGCAGTATTTT. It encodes CASSRKWDRPTDTQYF.

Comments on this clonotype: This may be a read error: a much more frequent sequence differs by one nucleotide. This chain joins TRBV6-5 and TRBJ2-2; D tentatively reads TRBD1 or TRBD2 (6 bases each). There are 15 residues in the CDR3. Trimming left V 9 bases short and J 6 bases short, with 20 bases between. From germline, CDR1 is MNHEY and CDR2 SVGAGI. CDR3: CARRTAATGAGELFF. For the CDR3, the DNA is TGTGCCAGGAGGACAGCCGCGACGGGAGCCGGGGAGCTGTTTTTT.

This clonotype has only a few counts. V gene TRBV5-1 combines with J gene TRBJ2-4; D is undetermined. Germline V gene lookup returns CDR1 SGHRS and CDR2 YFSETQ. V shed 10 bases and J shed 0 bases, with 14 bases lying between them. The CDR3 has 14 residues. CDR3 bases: TGCGCCGCGGACGTAGGAGTAGCCAAAAACATTCAGTACTTC. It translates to CAADVGVAKNIQYF.

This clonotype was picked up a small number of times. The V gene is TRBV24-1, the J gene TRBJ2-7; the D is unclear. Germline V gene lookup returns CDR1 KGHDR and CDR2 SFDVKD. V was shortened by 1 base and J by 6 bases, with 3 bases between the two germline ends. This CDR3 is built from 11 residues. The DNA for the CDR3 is TGTGCCACCAGTGATTTACTCGAGCAGTACTTC. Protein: CATSDLLEQYF.

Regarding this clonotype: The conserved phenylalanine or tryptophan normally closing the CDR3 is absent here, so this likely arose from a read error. CDR3 residues: CASYSGTGGSYEQYL. The DNA of the CDR3 is TGTGCGAGCTACTCCGGGACAGGGGGCAGCTACGAACAGTACTTA. The chain joins TRBV6-1 to TRBJ2-7, with 12 bases matching TRBD1. This CDR3 region has 15 residues. Germline assignment: CDR1 MNHNS and CDR2 SASEGT.

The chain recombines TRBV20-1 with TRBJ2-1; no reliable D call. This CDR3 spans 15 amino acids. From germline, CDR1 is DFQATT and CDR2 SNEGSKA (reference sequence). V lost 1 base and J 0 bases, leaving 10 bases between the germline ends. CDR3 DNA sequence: TGCAGTGCTAGAGGGAAGAAAAGCTCCTACAATGAGCAGTTCTTC. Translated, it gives CSARGKKSSYNEQFF.

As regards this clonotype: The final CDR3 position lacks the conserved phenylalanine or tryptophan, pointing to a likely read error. The CDR3 region has the DNA TGTGCCTGGTTTCCTCCGGGAGGGGGACCTGGCTACACCTTA. This translates into CAWFPPGGGPGYTL. This rearrangement joins TRBV30 to TRBJ1-2; tentatively, D is TRBD1 (6 bases). Germline values: CDR1 GTSNPN, CDR2 SVGIG (reference sequence). The CDR3 length is 14 residues. Trimming pared 5 bases from V and 7 bases from J, leaving 20 bases between.

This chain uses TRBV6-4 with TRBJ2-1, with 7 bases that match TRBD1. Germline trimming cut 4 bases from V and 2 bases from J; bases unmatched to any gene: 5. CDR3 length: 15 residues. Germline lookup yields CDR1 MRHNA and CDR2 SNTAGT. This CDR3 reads CASSGTGAPYNEQFF. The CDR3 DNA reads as TGTGCCAGCAGTGGGACAGGAGCCCCCTACAATGAGCAGTTCTTC.

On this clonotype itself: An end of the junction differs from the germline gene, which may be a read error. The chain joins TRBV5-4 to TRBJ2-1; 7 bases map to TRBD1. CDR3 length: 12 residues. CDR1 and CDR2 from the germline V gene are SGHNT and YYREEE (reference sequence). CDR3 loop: CAGSQGGNEQFF. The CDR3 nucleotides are TGTGCCGGCAGCCAAGGGGGCAATGAACAGTTCTTC.

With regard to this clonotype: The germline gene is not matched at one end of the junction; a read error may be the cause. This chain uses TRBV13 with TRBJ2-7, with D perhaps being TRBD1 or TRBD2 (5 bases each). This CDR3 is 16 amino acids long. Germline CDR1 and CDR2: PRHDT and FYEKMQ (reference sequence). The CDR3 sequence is CASSLGWGSNTYEQYF. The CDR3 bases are TGCGCCAGCAGCTTAGGATGGGGGAGCAATACCTACGAGCAGTACTTC.

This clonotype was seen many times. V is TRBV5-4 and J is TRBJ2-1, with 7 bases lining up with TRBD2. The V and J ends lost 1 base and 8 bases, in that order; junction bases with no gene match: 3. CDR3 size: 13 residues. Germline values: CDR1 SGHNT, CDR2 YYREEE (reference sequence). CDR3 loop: CASSLSTSDEQFF. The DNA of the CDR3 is TGTGCCAGCAGCTTGTCCACTAGCGATGAGCAGTTCTTC.

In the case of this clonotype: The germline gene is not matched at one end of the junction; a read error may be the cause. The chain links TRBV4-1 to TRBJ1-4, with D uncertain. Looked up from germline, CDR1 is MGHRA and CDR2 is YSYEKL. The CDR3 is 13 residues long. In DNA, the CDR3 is TGCACCAGCAGCCAAGGGTTGGATGAAAAACTGTTTTTC. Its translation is CTSSQGLDEKLFF.

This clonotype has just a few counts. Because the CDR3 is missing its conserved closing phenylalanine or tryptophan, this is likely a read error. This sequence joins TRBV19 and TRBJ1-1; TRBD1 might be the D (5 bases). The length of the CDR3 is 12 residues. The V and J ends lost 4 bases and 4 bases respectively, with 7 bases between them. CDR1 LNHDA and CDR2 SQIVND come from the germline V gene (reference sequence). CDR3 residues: CASSKDSTEAFS. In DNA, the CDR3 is TGTGCCAGTAGTAAAGACAGCACTGAAGCTTTCTCT.

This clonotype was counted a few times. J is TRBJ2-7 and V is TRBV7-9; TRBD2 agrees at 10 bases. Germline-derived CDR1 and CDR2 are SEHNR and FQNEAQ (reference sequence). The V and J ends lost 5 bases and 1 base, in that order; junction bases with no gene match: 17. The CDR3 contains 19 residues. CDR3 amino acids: CASSPPMSGRAILSYEQYF. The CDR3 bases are TGTGCCAGCAGCCCCCCCATGAGCGGGAGGGCTATCTTATCCTACGAGCAGTACTTC.

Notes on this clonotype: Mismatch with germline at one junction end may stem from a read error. The CDR3 DNA follows: TGCAGTGCCCCCGGACAGGGGGCTTGCAACTTC. Protein sequence: CSAPGQGACNF. This sequence joins TRBV20-1 and TRBJ2-5; TRBD1 matches 11 bases. Looked up from germline, CDR1 is DFQATT and CDR2 is SNEGSKA (reference sequence). This CDR3 contains 11 residues.

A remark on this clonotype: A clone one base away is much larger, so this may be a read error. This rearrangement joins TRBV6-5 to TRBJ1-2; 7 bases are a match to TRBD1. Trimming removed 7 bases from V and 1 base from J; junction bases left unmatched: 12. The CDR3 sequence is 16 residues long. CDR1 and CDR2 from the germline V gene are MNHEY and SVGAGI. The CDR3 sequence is CASIKLTGTYNYGYTF. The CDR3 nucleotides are TGTGCCAGCATAAAGTTGACAGGGACATATAACTATGGCTACACCTTC.

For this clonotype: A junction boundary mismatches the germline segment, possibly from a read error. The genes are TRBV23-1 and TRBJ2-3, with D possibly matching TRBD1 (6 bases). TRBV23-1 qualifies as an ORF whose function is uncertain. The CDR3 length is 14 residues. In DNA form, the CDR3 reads TGCCCCAGCACAGGGCGTCGTCATGCAGATACGCAGTATTTT. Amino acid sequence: CPSTGRRHADTQYF.

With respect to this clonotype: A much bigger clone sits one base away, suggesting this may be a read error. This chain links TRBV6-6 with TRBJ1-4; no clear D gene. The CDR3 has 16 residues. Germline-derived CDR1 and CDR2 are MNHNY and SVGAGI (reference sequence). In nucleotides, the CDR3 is TGTGCCAGCTGTTACCTGGGAGCCCCAACTAATGAAAAACTGTTTTTT. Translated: CASCYLGAPTNEKLFF.

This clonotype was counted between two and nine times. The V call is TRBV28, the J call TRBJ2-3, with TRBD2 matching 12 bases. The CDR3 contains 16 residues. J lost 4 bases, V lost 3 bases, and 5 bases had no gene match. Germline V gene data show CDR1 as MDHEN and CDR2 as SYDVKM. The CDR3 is CASSFGSSGRADTQYF. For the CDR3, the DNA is TGTGCCAGCAGTTTTGGCTCTAGCGGGAGGGCAGATACGCAGTATTTT.

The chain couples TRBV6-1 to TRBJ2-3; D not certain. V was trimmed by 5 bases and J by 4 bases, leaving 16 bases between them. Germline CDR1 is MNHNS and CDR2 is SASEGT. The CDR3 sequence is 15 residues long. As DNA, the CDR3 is TGTGCCAGCAGTATGGACCCCCCTCCCCCAGATACGCAGTATTTT. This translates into CASSMDPPPPDTQYF.

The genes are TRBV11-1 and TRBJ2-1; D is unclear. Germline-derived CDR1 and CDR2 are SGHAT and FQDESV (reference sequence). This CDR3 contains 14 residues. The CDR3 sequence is CTNSLGRTDNEQFF. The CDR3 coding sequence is TGTACCAACAGCTTAGGACGAACAGACAATGAGCAGTTCTTC.

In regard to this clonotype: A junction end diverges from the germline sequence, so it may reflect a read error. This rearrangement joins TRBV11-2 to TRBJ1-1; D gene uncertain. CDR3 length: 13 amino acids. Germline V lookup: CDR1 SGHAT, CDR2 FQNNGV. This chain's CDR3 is CVSSLDRDTEAFF. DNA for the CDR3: TGTGTCAGCAGCTTGGACCGCGACACTGAGGCTTTCTTT.

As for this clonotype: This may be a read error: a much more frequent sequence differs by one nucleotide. The CDR3 protein is CARSQGTGSGANVLTF. Written as DNA, the CDR3 is TGCGCCCGCAGCCAGGGGACAGGGTCTGGGGCCAACGTCCTGACTTTC. The chain links TRBV4-1 to TRBJ2-6, with 9 bases matching TRBD1. The CDR3 runs 16 residues. CDR1 is MGHRA, CDR2 YSYEKL, per germline.

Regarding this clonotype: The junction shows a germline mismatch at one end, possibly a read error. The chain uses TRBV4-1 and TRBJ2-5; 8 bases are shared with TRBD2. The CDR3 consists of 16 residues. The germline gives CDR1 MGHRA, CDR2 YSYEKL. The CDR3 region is CASRQDPTGRGETQYF. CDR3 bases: TGCGCCAGCAGACAAGATCCAACGGGGCGGGGGGAGACCCAATACTTC.

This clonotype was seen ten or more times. CDR3 loop: CSARDSYEQYF. The CDR3 DNA reads TGCAGTGCTAGAGACAGTTACGAGCAGTACTTC. This chain joins TRBV20-1 and TRBJ2-7; D not resolved. Trimming stripped 0 bases from V and 4 bases from J, with 4 bases between. Germline V gene sequence: CDR1 DFQATT, CDR2 SNEGSKA (reference sequence). The CDR3 has 11 amino acids.

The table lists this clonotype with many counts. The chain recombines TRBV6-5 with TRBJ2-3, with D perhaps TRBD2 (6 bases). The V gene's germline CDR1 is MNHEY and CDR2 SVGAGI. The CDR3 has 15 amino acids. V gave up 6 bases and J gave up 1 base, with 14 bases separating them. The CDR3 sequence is CASRSLGGGTDTQYF. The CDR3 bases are TGTGCCAGCAGATCGCTAGGAGGGGGCACAGATACGCAGTATTTT.

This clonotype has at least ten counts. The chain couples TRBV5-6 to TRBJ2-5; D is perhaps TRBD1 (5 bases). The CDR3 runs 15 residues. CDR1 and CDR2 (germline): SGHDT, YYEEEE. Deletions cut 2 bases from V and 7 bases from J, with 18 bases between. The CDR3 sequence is CASSFRRTLKGTQYF. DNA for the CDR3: TGTGCCAGCAGCTTCAGACGGACATTAAAAGGGACCCAGTACTTC.

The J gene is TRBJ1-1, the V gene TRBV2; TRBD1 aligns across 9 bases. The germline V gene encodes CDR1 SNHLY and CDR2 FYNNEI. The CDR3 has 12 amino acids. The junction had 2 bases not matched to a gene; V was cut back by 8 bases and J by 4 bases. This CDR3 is CASGQGSTEAFF. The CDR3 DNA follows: TGTGCCAGCGGACAGGGGAGCACTGAAGCTTTCTTT.

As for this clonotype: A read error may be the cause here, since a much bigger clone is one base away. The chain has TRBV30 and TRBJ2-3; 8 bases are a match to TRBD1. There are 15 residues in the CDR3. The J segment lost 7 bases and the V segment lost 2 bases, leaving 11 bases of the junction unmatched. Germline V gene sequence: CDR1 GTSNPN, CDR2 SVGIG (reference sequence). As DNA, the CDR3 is TGTGCCTGGAGTAGCGTTGACAGGGGAACAAATACGCAGTATTTT. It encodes CAWSSVDRGTNTQYF.